This T cell receptor (beta chain) appears in the sequencing data of a study of blood T cell repertoires in COVID-19 (dated by TCRdb to about 2020). About the full investigation: Samples covering the acute and convalescent phases of COVID-19 were provided by collaborators in the United States, Italy and Spain. The material from the prospective study consisted of cDNA or gDNA derived from T cells, B-cell-depleted T cells, or PBMCs. Deeply sampled blood TCRbeta repertoires from subjects exposed to, actively infected with, or recovered from COVID-19 were included in the dataset. The repertoires were released in a freely available public database meant as a resource for research on the immune response to SARS-CoV-2. The samples were drawn from the first 160 participants of the ongoing ImmuneRACE study and from over a thousand subjects provided by 6 global collaborators. A de-identified subject ID, COVID-19 status, age in years and sex were almost always included in the sample metadata. Where available, HLA class I and class II types were taken from metadata supplied by the sample provider and were not determined by assay-based typing.

General findings and caveats noted by the study authors: Clinical and demographic metadata were provided uncurated, with the amount varying by source and participant.

V is shortened by 6 bases, J by 7 bases, and the region joining them spans 16 bases. The CDR3 runs 14 residues from the cysteine to the phenylalanine. Only the CDR3 region is kept as DNA, spanning 42 bases read in frame from base 1. The germline V gene (reference sequence) gives CDR1 as MNHEY and CDR2 as SMNVEV. Each collaborating institution followed its own protocols to collect whole blood in K2EDTA tubes. Collaborator samples were shipped for TCRbeta analysis as frozen whole blood, isolated PBMCs, or DNA extracted from either sample type. TCRbeta CDR3 regions were amplified from genomic DNA by means of the immunoSEQ Assay, a bias-controlled multiplex PCR. As for how the authors treated the data: The number of nucleated cells in each sample was estimated from the amplification of reference gene primers within the assay. To quantify the absolute abundance of each unique TCRbeta CDR3 rearrangement, sequence reads were collapsed and filtered. Productive Simpson clonality was computed per sample as the square root of Simpson's diversity index over productive rearrangements. The clones in this table, taken by TCRdb from immuneACCESS, are in-frame only. Not every clone is retained; where verified, under half of the shortfall comes from an unresolved V gene, and the cause of the rest is unknown. V and J calls and clone size come straight from that table; D and trimming were deduced from the DNA. For this sample the table gives under 70,000 clones, of which more than 80% were detected only once. The top ten clonotypes cover around 14% of the sample.

With respect to this clone: It lacks a known antigen. One base away there is no much larger clone; base qualities are not given.

Sequenced: peripheral blood. The chain couples TRBV27 to TRBJ1-5; TRBD1 might be the D gene, on 5 matching bases. The clonotype originates from a human donor with active COVID-19. The donor label of this sample is uncertain. Here the CDR3 is given as CASSDGGDSQPQHF. The nucleotides are TGTGCCAGCAGCGATGGGGGGGATTCGCAGCCCCAGCATTTT.